Below, 2 T cell receptor beta chains from the same sample are listed, as sequenced in a study of cytomegalovirus exposure and HLA in healthy donors (dated by TCRdb to the late 2010s). The library relied on the immunoSEQ multiplex PCR assay. The multiplex PCR relied on a mix of 60 forward primers for TCR Vbeta segments and 13 reverse primers for TCR Jbeta segments. TCRdb holds this immuneACCESS table with in-frame rearrangements only. Some clones are missing; in checked studies, unresolved V genes explain under half, and the rest has no known cause. This sample's table contains approximately 100,000 clones. The top ten clonotypes cover around 3.5% of the sample. Sequenced input: PBMCs. The receptors originated from a man aged 40-55 years in good health and CMV-seronegative.

The chain has TRBV19 and TRBJ1-5; TRBD1 might be the D (6 bases). V shed 9 bases and J shed 5 bases, with 20 bases lying between them. CDR3 length: 15 residues. Germline V CDR1 and CDR2: LNHDA, SQIVND (reference sequence). The CDR3 DNA sequence: TGTGCCAGCCAGTGGGGGGGGCGCGGGGATCAGCCCCAGCATTTT. Translated: CASQWGGRGDQPQHF. The full variable domain, in which reference TRBV19 and TRBJ1-5 provide the parts outside the CDR3, is DGGITQSPKYLFRKEGQNVTLSCEQNLNHDAMYWYRQDPGQGLRLIYYSQIVNDFQKGDIAEGYSVSREKKESFPLTVTSAQKNPTAFYLCASQWGGRGDQPQHFGDGTRLSIL.

The chain has TRBV4-2 and TRBJ1-4; 8 bases line up with TRBD1. V was clipped by 3 bases and J by 5 bases; unmatched bases: 2. This CDR3 contains 14 residues. The V gene's germline CDR1 is LGHNA and CDR2 YNFKEQ. CDR3 in amino acids: CASSQGQENEKLFF. Written as DNA, the CDR3 is TGTGCCAGCAGCCAGGGACAGGAGAATGAAAAACTGTTTTTT.